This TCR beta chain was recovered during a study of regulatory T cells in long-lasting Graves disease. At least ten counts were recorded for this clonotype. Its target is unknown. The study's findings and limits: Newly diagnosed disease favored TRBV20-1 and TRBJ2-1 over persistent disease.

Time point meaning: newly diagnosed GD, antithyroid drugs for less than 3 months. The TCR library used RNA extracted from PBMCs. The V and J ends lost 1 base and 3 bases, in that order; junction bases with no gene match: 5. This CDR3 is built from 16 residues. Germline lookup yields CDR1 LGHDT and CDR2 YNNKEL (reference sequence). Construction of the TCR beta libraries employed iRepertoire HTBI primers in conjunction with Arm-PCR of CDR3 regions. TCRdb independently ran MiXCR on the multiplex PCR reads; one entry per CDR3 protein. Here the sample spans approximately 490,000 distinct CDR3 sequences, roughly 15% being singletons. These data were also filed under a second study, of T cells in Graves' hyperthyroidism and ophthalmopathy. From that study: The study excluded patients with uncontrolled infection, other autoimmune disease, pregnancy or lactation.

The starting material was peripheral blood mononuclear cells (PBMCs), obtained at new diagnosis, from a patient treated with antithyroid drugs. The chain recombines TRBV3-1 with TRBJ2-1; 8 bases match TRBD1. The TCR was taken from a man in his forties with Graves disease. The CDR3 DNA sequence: TGTGCCAGCAGCCAAGTCGGACAGGGATTCTACAATGAGCAGTTCTTC. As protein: CASSQVGQGFYNEQFF.